The clone carrying this TCR beta chain was picked up a small number of times. No antigen is known for it. cDNA molecules, individually, were tagged with unique molecular identifiers. TCRdb re-analysed the 5' RACE reads in MiXCR, keeping a single row per CDR3 protein. The sample has 30,000 to 40,000 distinct CDR3 sequences; 5% are singletons. The data stem from a study of early T cells in non-severe SARS-CoV-2 infection. Study as a whole: Unsorted whole blood bulk RNA was sequenced, with unpaired chains. The study's findings and limits: Matching against VDJdb likely underestimated virus-specific expansions, favoring anti-spike CD8.

This receptor was obtained from an adult who was a healthcare worker with PCR-confirmed SARS-CoV-2 infection or an uninfected control (not recorded which). The sample taken for sequencing was whole blood.

CDR3 protein: CASSLSYNEQFF. The CDR3 nucleotides read TGTGCCAGCAGTTTATCTTACAATGAGCAGTTCTTC. V usage is TRBV28 and J usage is TRBJ2-1; D is undetermined. This CDR3 has 12 amino acids. V lost 1 base and J 4 bases, leaving 2 bases between the germline ends. Germline CDR1 and CDR2: MDHEN and SYDVKM.